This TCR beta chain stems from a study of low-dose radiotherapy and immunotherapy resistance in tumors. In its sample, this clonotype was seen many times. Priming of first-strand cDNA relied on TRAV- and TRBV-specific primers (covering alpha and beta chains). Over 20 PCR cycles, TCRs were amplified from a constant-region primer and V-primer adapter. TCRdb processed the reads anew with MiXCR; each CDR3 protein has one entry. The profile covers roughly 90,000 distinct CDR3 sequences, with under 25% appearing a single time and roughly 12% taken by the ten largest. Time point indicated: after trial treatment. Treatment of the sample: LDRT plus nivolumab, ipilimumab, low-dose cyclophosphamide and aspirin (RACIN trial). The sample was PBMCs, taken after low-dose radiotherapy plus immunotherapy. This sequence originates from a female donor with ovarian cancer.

This CDR3 reads CASNKDRELMNTEAFF. CDR3 sequence (DNA): TGTGCCAGCAATAAGGACAGGGAGCTCATGAACACTGAAGCTTTCTTT. The chain carries TRBV12-3 or TRBV12-4 and TRBJ1-1; TRBD1 aligns across 8 bases. The J segment lost 0 bases and the V segment lost 7 bases, leaving 10 bases of the junction unmatched. This CDR3 comprises 16 residues.